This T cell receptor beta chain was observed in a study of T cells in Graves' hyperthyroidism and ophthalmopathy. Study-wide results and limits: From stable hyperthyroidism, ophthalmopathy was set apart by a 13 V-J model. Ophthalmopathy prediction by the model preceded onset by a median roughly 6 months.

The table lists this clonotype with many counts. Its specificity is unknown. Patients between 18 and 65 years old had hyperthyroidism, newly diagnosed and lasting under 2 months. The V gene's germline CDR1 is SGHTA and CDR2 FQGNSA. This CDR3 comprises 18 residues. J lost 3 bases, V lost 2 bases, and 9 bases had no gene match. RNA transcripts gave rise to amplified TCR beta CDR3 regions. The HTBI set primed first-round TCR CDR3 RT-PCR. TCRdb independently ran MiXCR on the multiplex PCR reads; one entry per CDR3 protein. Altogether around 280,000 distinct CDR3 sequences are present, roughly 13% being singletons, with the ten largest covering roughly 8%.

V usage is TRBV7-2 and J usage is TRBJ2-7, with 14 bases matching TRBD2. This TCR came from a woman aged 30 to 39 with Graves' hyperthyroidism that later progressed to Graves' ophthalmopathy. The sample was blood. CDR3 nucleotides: TGTGCCAGCAGCTTATCCGGGACTAGCGGGAGTTCTAACTACGAGCAGTACTTC. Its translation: CASSLSGTSGSSNYEQYF.